The table lists the clone carrying this TCR beta chain with many counts. As yet, its antigen is unknown. The record originates from a study of T cells in Graves' hyperthyroidism and ophthalmopathy. Looking at the study overall: Blood was drawn when the patient was first diagnosed and still untreated.

Study conclusions and caveats: A median around 6.8 months before onset, the model predicted ophthalmopathy.

RNA transcripts served as the template for amplifying TCR beta CDR3 regions. The TCR CDR3 was amplified in a first-round RT-PCR using the HTBI primer set. Using its own MiXCR run on the multiplex PCR reads, TCRdb lists one record per CDR3 protein. The data show tens of thousands of distinct CDR3 sequences, 49% seen once. Patients having uncontrolled infection, another autoimmune disease, pregnancy or lactation were not included. The CDR3 has 12 residues. CDR1 is MNHEY, CDR2 SVGEGT, per germline. V lost 1 base to trimming and J lost 3 bases, with 4 bases between them. The clonotype was recovered from a woman between 45 and 60 years old with Graves' hyperthyroidism that later progressed to Graves' ophthalmopathy. J is TRBJ2-7 and V is TRBV6-2 or TRBV6-3, with D unresolved. The material sequenced was blood. Written as DNA, the CDR3 is TGTGCCAGCAGTTACTATGGCTACGAGCAGTACTTC. Translation: CASSYYGYEQYF.